These 20 T cell receptor beta chains were sequenced from one sample in a study of Ad26.COV2.S vaccination and SARS-CoV-2 variants. Documented treatment: 15 to 20 received Ad26.COV2.S at low or high dose, single or two shots; roughly 5 received placebo; per-sample allocation not given. Sampling happened 63 days after the first vaccine or placebo injection. Sequencing used immunoSEQ multiplex PCR; TCRdb keeps in-frame clones, though not all of them. Altogether fewer than 400,000 clones are present, around four fifths being singletons, with the ten largest covering around 2%. The sample consisted of peripheral blood, taken in a trial of Ad26.COV2.S vaccine versus placebo. The receptors come from a person aged 18 to 65 who received the Ad26.COV2.S COVID-19 vaccine or a placebo.

The J gene is TRBJ2-7, the V gene TRBV6-6; TRBD1 matches 8 bases. From germline, CDR1 is MNHNY and CDR2 SVGAGI (reference sequence). The trim removed 6 bases at V and 5 bases at J, leaving 9 bases unmatched. CDR3 length equals 14 residues. Written as DNA, the CDR3 is TGTGCCAGCAGCCGGACAGGGCTCTTCGACGAGCAGTACTTC. Translated: CASSRTGLFDEQYF.

The V and J genes are TRBV3-1 (or the pseudogene TRBV3-2) and TRBJ2-1; perhaps TRBD2 as D (5 bases). The CDR3 totals 15 residues. V lost 1 base, J lost 9 bases, and 16 bases lay in between. Germline V gene sequence: CDR1 LGHDT, CDR2 YNNKEL (reference sequence). DNA of the CDR3: TGTGCCAGCAGCCAAGCAGCGGTGAGTGGTGGTGAGCAGTTCTTC. Its translation: CASSQAAVSGGEQFF.

The rearrangement joins TRBV7-9 to TRBJ1-2; TRBD1 aligns across 7 bases. The CDR3 contains 14 residues. Trimming at V came to 5 bases and at J to 4 bases, leaving 7 bases not matched to a gene. Looked up from germline, CDR1 is SEHNR and CDR2 is FQNEAQ (reference sequence). The CDR3 nucleotides read TGTGCCAGCAGCCCCGACAGGGTATTCTATGGCTACACCTTC. Residues: CASSPDRVFYGYTF.

This chain links TRBV9 with TRBJ2-3; no definite D call. The length of the CDR3 is 15 residues. The germline CDR1 and CDR2 sequences are SGDLS and YYNGEE. The V gene lost 3 bases and the J gene lost 3 bases, with 14 bases spanning the gap. CDR3 region: CASSASPLGTDTQYF. The CDR3 coding sequence is TGTGCCAGCAGCGCGAGCCCCCTCGGGACAGATACGCAGTATTTT.

The rearrangement uses TRBV12-5 and TRBJ2-1; 11 bases map to TRBD2. Looked up from germline, CDR1 is LGHNT and CDR2 is FRNRAP. The CDR3 has 19 residues. The trim removed 2 bases at V and 3 bases at J, leaving 12 bases unmatched. The CDR3 sequence is CASGLYRGLAVDLYNEQFF. The CDR3 region has the DNA TGTGCTAGTGGTTTGTACCGGGGACTAGCGGTCGACCTCTACAATGAGCAGTTCTTC. Supplemented by reference TRBV12-5 and TRBJ2-1, the full variable domain reads DARVTQTPRHKVTEMGQEVTMRCQPILGHNTVFWYRQTMMQGLELLAYFRNRAPLDDSGMPKDRFSAEMPDATLATLKIQPSEPRDSAVYFCASGLYRGLAVDLYNEQFFGPGTRLTVL.

Only a few counts were recorded for this clone. The V gene is TRBV9, the J gene TRBJ1-6; no clear D. The V end was cut by 1 base, the J end by 5 bases, with 1 base between. CDR1 and CDR2 from the germline V gene are SGDLS and YYNGEE. This CDR3 region has 12 residues. The chain's CDR3 is CASSVNNSPLHF. The CDR3, as DNA: TGTGCCAGCAGCGTAAATAATTCACCCCTCCACTTT.

The CDR3 region has the DNA TGCGCCAGCAGCTTGGGAGGGGACACCGGGGAGCTGTTTTTT. Protein product: CASSLGGDTGELFF. The J gene is TRBJ2-2, the V gene TRBV5-1; D is possibly TRBD1 or TRBD2 (5 bases each). This CDR3 has 14 residues. Germline V CDR1 and CDR2: SGHRS, YFSETQ. V lost 0 bases and J 3 bases, leaving 6 bases between the germline ends.

The rearrangement links TRBV4-1 to TRBJ2-1, with a tentative D call TRBD2 (5 bases). Germline V gene data show CDR1 as MGHRA and CDR2 as YSYEKL. V lost 4 bases and J 2 bases, leaving 15 bases between the germline ends. This CDR3 is built from 16 residues. CDR3 bases: TGCGCCAGCAGCCGGACTGAGGGATTCCCCTACAATGAGCAGTTCTTC. It specifies CASSRTEGFPYNEQFF.

The chain recombines TRBV25-1 with TRBJ1-2, with D unresolved. CDR1 is MGHDK, CDR2 SYGVNS, per germline. This CDR3 is built from 12 residues. V was pared by 3 bases and J by 5 bases, with 7 bases between. This chain's CDR3 is CASSDSLYGYTF. CDR3 coding DNA: TGTGCCAGCAGTGATTCACTGTATGGCTACACCTTC.

The chain carries TRBV7-3 and TRBJ2-1, with TRBD2 as a possible D gene (6 bases). V shed 5 bases and J shed 0 bases, with 17 bases lying between them. The CDR3 spans 17 residues. Germline CDR1 is SGHTA and CDR2 is FQGTGA. CDR3 DNA: TGTGCCAGCAGCCCCACTGGAGGGGACCTCTCCTACAATGAGCAGTTCTTC. Protein: CASSPTGGDLSYNEQFF.

The rearrangement uses TRBV6-1 and TRBJ2-7, with TRBD2 as a possible D gene (5 bases). The CDR3 is 12 residues long. Germline CDR1 MNHNS, CDR2 SASEGT. The V end lost 0 bases, the J end lost 12 bases, and 12 bases lay between the germline ends. DNA for the CDR3: TGTGCCAGCAGTGAAGCTTTTGCGGGCCGGTACTTC. Protein: CASSEAFAGRYF.

There are a few counts of this clone. The rearrangement uses TRBV4-1 and TRBJ1-2; the match to TRBD1 covers 8 bases. This CDR3 has 16 amino acids. Germline V gene lookup returns CDR1 MGHRA and CDR2 YSYEKL. V lost 2 bases, J lost 2 bases, and 7 bases stayed unmatched. CDR3 sequence reads: CASSQTMDRDNYGYTF. In DNA, the CDR3 is TGCGCCAGCAGCCAAACGATGGACAGGGACAACTATGGCTACACCTTC.

The rearrangement joins TRBV28 to TRBJ2-3, with TRBD2 as a possible D gene (5 bases). Germline CDR1 and CDR2: MDHEN and SYDVKM. V lost 6 bases to trimming and J lost 6 bases, with 16 bases between them. This CDR3 is built from 14 residues. CDR3 sequence reads: CASSSAGLVDTQYF. CDR3 in DNA: TGTGCCAGCAGCTCCGCGGGCCTGGTCGATACGCAGTATTTT.

V is TRBV7-9 and J is TRBJ2-7; TRBD1 agrees at 7 bases. Trimming removed 5 bases from V and 6 bases from J; junction bases left unmatched: 7. The CDR3 is made up of 13 amino acids. CDR1 and CDR2 from the germline V gene are SEHNR and FQNEAQ (reference sequence). The CDR3 reads CASSLGTVGEQYF. The CDR3 nucleotides read TGTGCCAGCAGCCTAGGGACAGTGGGCGAGCAGTACTTC.

The chain employs TRBV19 and TRBJ1-5; unclear D gene. The germline V gene has CDR1 LNHDA and CDR2 SQIVND (reference sequence). Trimming left V 3 bases short and J 3 bases short, with 9 bases between. The CDR3 spans 14 residues. The CDR3 region is CASSMGGINQPQHF. CDR3 sequence (DNA): TGTGCCAGTAGTATGGGCGGAATCAATCAGCCCCAGCATTTT.

The chain links TRBV19 to TRBJ2-5; D gene uncertain. The CDR3 sequence is 11 residues long. V lost 5 bases and J lost 4, with 5 bases in between. Per the germline V gene, CDR1 is LNHDA and CDR2 is SQIVND (reference sequence). CDR3 region: CASSSTETQYF. CDR3 DNA: TGTGCCAGTAGTTCTACAGAGACCCAGTACTTC. The full variable domain, in which reference TRBV19 and TRBJ2-5 provide the parts outside the CDR3, is DGGITQSPKYLFRKEGQNVTLSCEQNLNHDAMYWYRQDPGQGLRLIYYSQIVNDFQKGDIAEGYSVSREKKESFPLTVTSAQKNPTAFYLCASSSTETQYFGPGTRLLVL.

The rearrangement joins TRBV27 to TRBJ1-2; 9 positions agree with TRBD1. Germline V gives CDR1 MNHEY, CDR2 SMNVEV (reference sequence). V lost 8 bases, J lost 8 bases, and 15 bases stayed unmatched. The CDR3 loop spans 15 amino acids. CDR3 sequence: CASSRWVQGAGGYTF. The DNA for the CDR3 is TGTGCCAGCTCCCGGTGGGTACAGGGGGCAGGGGGCTACACCTTC.

The rearrangement uses TRBV6-5 and TRBJ1-2; 9 nucleotides agree with TRBD1. The CDR3 runs 15 residues. The V gene end was trimmed by 6 bases and the J gene end by 4 bases; junction bases not matched to a gene: 9. CDR1 and CDR2 from the germline V gene are MNHEY and SVGAGI. CDR3 nucleotide sequence: TGTGCCAGCAGCCGGGACAGGGAAGCACGCTATGGCTACACCTTC. Translated, it gives CASSRDREARYGYTF.

The DNA of the CDR3 is TGCGCCAGCAGCTTGATAGCGGGGGGGTACGAGCAGTACTTC. This codes for CASSLIAGGYEQYF. This sequence joins TRBV5-1 and TRBJ2-7, with TRBD2 matching over 11 bases. V lost 1 base and J lost 4; bases outside the gene matches: 1. The CDR3 contains 14 residues. Germline V gene data show CDR1 as SGHRS and CDR2 as YFSETQ.

V usage is TRBV5-5 and J usage is TRBJ2-5, with 8 positions matching TRBD1. Trimming at V came to 4 bases and at J to 4 bases, leaving 9 bases not matched to a gene. The CDR3 runs to 15 residues. Germline V gene sequence: CDR1 SGHKS, CDR2 YYEKEE (reference sequence). The CDR3 sequence is CASSPGQGGRETQYF. In DNA, the CDR3 is TGTGCCAGCAGCCCCGGACAGGGTGGGCGAGAGACCCAGTACTTC.